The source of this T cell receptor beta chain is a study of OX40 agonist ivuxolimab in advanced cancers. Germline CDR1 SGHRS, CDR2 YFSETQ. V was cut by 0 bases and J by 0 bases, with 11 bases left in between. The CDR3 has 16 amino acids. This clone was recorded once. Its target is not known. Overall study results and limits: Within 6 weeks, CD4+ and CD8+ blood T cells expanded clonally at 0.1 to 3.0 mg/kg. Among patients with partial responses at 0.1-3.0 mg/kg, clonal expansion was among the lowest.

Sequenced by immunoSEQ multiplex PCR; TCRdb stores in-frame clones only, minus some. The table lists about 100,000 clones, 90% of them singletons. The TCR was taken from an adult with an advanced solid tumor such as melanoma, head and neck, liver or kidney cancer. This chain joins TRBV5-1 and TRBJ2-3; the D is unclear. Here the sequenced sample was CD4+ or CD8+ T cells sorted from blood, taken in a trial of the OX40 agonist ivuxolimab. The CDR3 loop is CASSLARMASTDTQYF. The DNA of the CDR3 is TGCGCCAGCAGCTTGGCCCGGATGGCTAGCACAGATACGCAGTATTTT. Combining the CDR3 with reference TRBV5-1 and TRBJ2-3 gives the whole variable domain KAGVTQTPRYLIKTRGQQVTLSCSPISGHRSVSWYQQTPGQGLQFLFEYFSETQRNKGNFPGRFSGRQFSNSRSEMNVSTLELGDSALYLCASSLARMASTDTQYFGPGTRLTVL.